This T cell receptor (beta chain) was obtained from a study of blood T cell repertoires in COVID-19 (dated by TCRdb to 2019 to 2021). About the investigation overall: Samples from collaborators originated in the United States, Italy and Spain and spanned both the acute and convalescent phases of COVID-19. The prospective study material was composed of cDNA or gDNA derived from T cells, B-cell-depleted T cells, or PBMCs. The dataset comprised deeply sampled blood TCRbeta repertoires from subjects exposed to, actively infected with, or recovered from COVID-19. The repertoires were made available in a free public database intended to serve as a resource for research on the immune response to SARS-CoV-2. Samples came from the ongoing ImmuneRACE study (first 160 participants) plus 1,254 subjects from 6 global collaborators. The sample metadata nearly always contained a de-identified subject ID, COVID-19 status, age in years and sex. HLA class I and class II types, where available, came from metadata supplied by the sample provider rather than from assay-based typing. Overall results and qualifications from the work: How much clinical and demographic metadata was included differed by source and by participant, and the metadata was provided uncurated.

Enrolling through a virtual design, the prospective study's participants ranged in age from about 18 to 89 years and lived across 24 United States geographic areas. In the prospective study, cohorts were assigned on the basis of participant-reported clinical history obtained from a screening survey and a study questionnaire. ImmuneRACE Cohort 3 recovered participants were defined by two consecutive negative NP/OP PCR tests, healthcare professional clearance, or symptom resolution. In the prospective study, whole blood, serum and a nasopharyngeal or oropharyngeal swab were collected from each participant by mobile phlebotomists. Over an approximately two-month period, participants in the prospective study had the option of providing additional blood draws and questionnaires. Before DNA extraction, prospective study blood samples were shipped either frozen or at room temperature. As concerns this clone: The antigen this receptor binds is unknown. It has no much larger one-base neighbor in the sample; base qualities were not kept.

The immunoSEQ Assay, a bias-controlled multiplex PCR, was used to amplify TCRbeta CDR3 regions from genomic DNA. The authors' analysis ran thus. Within the assay, amplification of reference gene primers was used to estimate how many nucleated cells each sample contained. Sequence reads were collapsed and filtered to measure the absolute abundance of every unique TCRbeta CDR3 rearrangement. For each sample, productive Simpson clonality was calculated as the square root of Simpson's diversity index over productive rearrangements. TCRdb obtained this table from immuneACCESS and retained in-frame rearrangements with V and J assigned. These tables miss some clones; where compared with another copy, unresolved V genes account for less than half of the shortfall, and the remainder is unexplained. That table supplies the V and J calls and clone size; D and trimming were determined from the DNA. The sample profile shows around 300,000 clones; roughly 86% of them were found once. 0.75% to 1% of the sample is taken by the ten largest.

The cysteine opens and the phenylalanine closes a CDR3 of 14 amino acids. This entry keeps only the CDR3 DNA: 42 bases, framed from base 1. Trimming costs V 3 bases and J 5 bases, and their ends lie 11 bases apart. The germline V gene sets CDR1 to SGHVS and CDR2 to FQNEAQ. This receptor was identified in a woman aged 30 to 39 who had recovered from COVID-19. The V gene is TRBV7-8 and the J gene is TRBJ2-1, with TRBD2 as a weak D call on 5 bases. Sequencing was carried out using PBMCs or T cells enriched from blood (not recorded which). The CDR3 in this case is CASSLYYGDNEQFF. The nucleotides read TGTGCCAGCAGCTTGTACTACGGGGACAATGAGCAGTTCTTC.